This T cell receptor beta chain emerged from a study of T cell changes during pregnancy in multiple sclerosis. TCRdb's copy holds only in-frame clones and misses some; the assay was immunoSEQ multiplex PCR. The table includes over 60,000 clones, roughly 91% detected once. V was pared by 4 bases and J by 6 bases, with 10 bases between. From germline, CDR1 is MNHNS and CDR2 SASEGT. This CDR3 contains 13 residues. The TCR originated in a female donor in good health, enrolled as a control in a pregnancy study. The starting material was peripheral blood, obtained in the third trimester of pregnancy. V usage is TRBV6-1 and J usage is TRBJ1-5, with D possibly being TRBD1 (5 bases). The CDR3 DNA reads TGTGCCAGCAGTGCTGGCAGGGTTCAGCCCCAGCATTTT. Translated, it gives CASSAGRVQPQHF.